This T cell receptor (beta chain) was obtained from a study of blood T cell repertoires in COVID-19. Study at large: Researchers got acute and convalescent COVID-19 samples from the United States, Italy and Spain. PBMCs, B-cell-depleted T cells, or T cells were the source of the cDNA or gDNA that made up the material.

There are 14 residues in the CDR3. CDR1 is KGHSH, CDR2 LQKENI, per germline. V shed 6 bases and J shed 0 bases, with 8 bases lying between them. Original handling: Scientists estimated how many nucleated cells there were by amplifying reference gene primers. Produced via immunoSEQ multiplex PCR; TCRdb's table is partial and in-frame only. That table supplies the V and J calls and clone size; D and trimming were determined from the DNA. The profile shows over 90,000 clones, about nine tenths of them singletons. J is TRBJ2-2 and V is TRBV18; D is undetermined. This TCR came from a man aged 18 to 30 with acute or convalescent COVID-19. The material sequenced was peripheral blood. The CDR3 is CASSPTANTGELFF. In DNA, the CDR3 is TGTGCCAGCTCCCCGACTGCGAACACCGGGGAGCTGTTTTTT.